This TCR beta chain was observed in a study of blood T cell repertoires in COVID-19. About the study: Acute and convalescent COVID-19 specimens originated in the United States, Italy and Spain. In each case, the material was cDNA or gDNA derived from T cells, B-cell-depleted T cells, or PBMCs.

Original handling: Researchers report that nucleated cell counts were estimated from reference gene primer amplification. Profiled with immunoSEQ multiplex PCR; TCRdb holds only in-frame clones, not every one. V and J calls and clone size are given by that table; D and trimming were obtained from the DNA. The profile shows some 200,000 clones, more than 75% of them singletons. Germline CDR1 and CDR2: SGHDN and FVKESK. The CDR3 runs to 18 residues. With V trimmed by 2 bases and J by 5 bases, 9 bases remained unmatched. This chain links TRBV14 with TRBJ2-3; TRBD2 matches 14 bases. The origin of this receptor is an elderly man with acute or convalescent COVID-19. Sequencing input: peripheral blood. CDR3 in DNA: TGTGCCAGCAGCCAAATGCTACCGGGACTAGCGGGAGAAGATACGCAGTATTTT. As protein: CASSQMLPGLAGEDTQYF. The full variable domain, in which reference TRBV14 and TRBJ2-3 provide the parts outside the CDR3, is EAGVTQFPSHSVIEKGQTVTLRCDPISGHDNLYWYRRVMGKEIKFLLHFVKESKQDESGMPNNRFLAERTGGTYSTLKVQPAELEDSGVYFCASSQMLPGLAGEDTQYFGPGTRLTVL.